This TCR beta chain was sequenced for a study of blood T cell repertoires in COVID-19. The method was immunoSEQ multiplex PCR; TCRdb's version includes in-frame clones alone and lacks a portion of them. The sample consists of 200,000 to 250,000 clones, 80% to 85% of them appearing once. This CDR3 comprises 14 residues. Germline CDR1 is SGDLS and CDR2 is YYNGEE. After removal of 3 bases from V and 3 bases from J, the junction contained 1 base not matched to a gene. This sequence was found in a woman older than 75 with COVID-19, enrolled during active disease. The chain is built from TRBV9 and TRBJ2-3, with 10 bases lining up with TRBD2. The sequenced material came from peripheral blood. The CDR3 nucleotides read TGTGCCAGCAGCGCTAGCGGGAGAACAGATACGCAGTATTTT. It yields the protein CASSASGRTDTQYF.